This TCR beta chain was sequenced for a study of T cells in Graves' hyperthyroidism and ophthalmopathy. Enrolled ophthalmopathy patients presented with a Clinical Activity Score of at least 3, a NOSPECS grade of at least 4, and disease duration under 3 months. Clinicians diagnosed patients from clinical symptoms, serum thyroxine and TRAb, thyroid ultrasound and orbital computed tomography. Germline CDR1 reads SGHRS; CDR2 reads YFSETQ. CDR3 length equals 16 residues. The V gene end was trimmed by 7 bases and the J gene end by 1 base; junction bases not matched to a gene: 14. This clonotype came up many times. TCR beta CDR3 sequences were amplified from RNA transcripts. Using the HTBI primer set, a first-round RT-PCR was run on the TCR CDR3. TCRdb independently ran MiXCR on the multiplex PCR reads; one entry per CDR3 protein. The sample contains 500,000 to 800,000 distinct CDR3 sequences, approximately 14% of which appear only once.

Input material: blood. The chain recombines TRBV5-1 with TRBJ2-7; 7 bases line up with TRBD1. The receptor comes from a woman aged 45-60 years with Graves' ophthalmopathy. The CDR3 DNA reads TGCGCCAGCCAATCCACAGGTGGGACAGTATCCTACGAGCAGTACTTC. Amino acids: CASQSTGGTVSYEQYF.